This T cell receptor beta chain came from a study of regulatory T cells in long-lasting Graves disease. The wider study: Graves' patients, newly diagnosed, had taken antithyroid drugs under 3 months.

Construction of the TCR beta libraries employed iRepertoire HTBI primers in conjunction with Arm-PCR of CDR3 regions. TCRdb ran MiXCR on the multiplex PCR reads and lists one entry per CDR3 protein. In the table there are approximately 310,000 distinct CDR3 sequences, 15% to 20% of which are singletons. Points from the study as a whole: TCR diversity in persistent Graves' patients was below that of newly diagnosed ones. Gene preferences differed: TRBV28, TRBJ1-2, TRBJ2-5 in persistent cases.

This clonotype was recorded at least ten times. The antigen is unknown. Time point given: newly diagnosed GD, antithyroid drugs for less than 3 months. The TCR library was made from RNA that had been extracted from PBMCs in TRIzol. The germline V gene has CDR1 SNHLY and CDR2 FYNNEI. The V gene lost 8 bases and the J gene lost 6 bases, with 14 bases spanning the gap. The CDR3 is 13 residues long. The chain links TRBV2 to TRBJ2-1; D may be TRBD2 (5 bases). The sequence derives from a female donor with Graves disease. The sequencing here drew on peripheral blood mononuclear cells (PBMCs), taken at new diagnosis, from a patient treated with antithyroid drugs. The CDR3 nucleotides read TGTGCCAGCGAAAGAAGCCGGGGCAATGAGCAGTTCTTC. This encodes CASERSRGNEQFF.